In this sample, the clone carrying this T cell receptor (beta chain) turned up many times. Its antigen is currently unknown. The read comes to an end 3 residues before the CDR3 does, leaving the germline J gene to fill in the end. Most patients and controls had Caucasian heritage. Data came from immunoSEQ multiplex PCR; TCRdb stores just in-frame clones and leaves some out. This sample comprises more than 55,000 clones, none seen once only. The data were obtained in a study of T cell clonality in common variable immunodeficiency. Study-level points and caveats: Links between repertoire features and CVID complications were heterogeneity-limited. In common variable immunodeficiency, TCR beta chains reportedly carried fewer deletions and N-nucleotide insertions. Compared with healthy controls, CVID subjects showed increased TCRbeta clonality, mostly in about a third.

This CDR3 has 14 residues. The V gene lost 7 bases and the J gene lost 2 bases, with 13 bases spanning the gap. Germline V lookup: CDR1 SNHLY, CDR2 FYNNEI. The rearrangement links TRBV2 to TRBJ2-3; a weak D match, TRBD1 (5 bases). The specimen sequenced was peripheral blood mononuclear cells. This clonotype was sampled from a person between 18 and 75 years old in good health. The CDR3 bases that were read are TGTGCCAGCACCTTGTGGACAAACACAGATACG. Its protein product is CASTLWTNTDT. In full, the CDR3 reads CASTLWTNTDTQYF. Based on the CDR3 plus reference TRBV2 and TRBJ2-3, the full variable domain is EPEVTQTPSHQVTQMGQEVILRCVPISNHLYFYWYRQILGQKVEFLVSFYNNEISEKSEIFDDQFSVERPDGSNFTLKIRSTKLEDSAMYFCASTLWTNTDTQYFGPGTRLTVL.